These 15 T cell receptor beta chains came from one sample sequenced in a study of blood T cell repertoires in COVID-19. TCRdb's table, derived via immunoSEQ multiplex PCR, lists solely in-frame clones and lacks some. The profile shows over 65,000 clones, 75% to 95% of them singletons. Source material: peripheral blood. The source of these receptors is a human donor in a cohort sampled during active COVID-19.

The chain's CDR3 is CSVAGSGGRVTEAFF. The CDR3 bases are TGCAGCGTTGCGGGCTCGGGGGGCAGAGTCACTGAAGCTTTCTTT. The J gene is TRBJ1-1, the V gene TRBV29-1; tentative D call: TRBD1 (6 bases). Trimming stripped 4 bases from V and 4 bases from J, with 19 bases between. CDR1 and CDR2 from the germline V gene are SQVTM and ANQGSEA. The CDR3 has 15 amino acids.

This chain connects TRBV7-6 to TRBJ2-1; the D gene is possibly TRBD1 (5 bases). The CDR3 is 11 amino acids. Trimming cost V 2 bases and J 10 bases, with 6 bases left between them. Germline V lookup: CDR1 SGHVS, CDR2 FNYEAQ. CDR3 residues: CASSLTGEQFF. The CDR3 coding sequence is TGTGCCAGCAGCTTAACAGGCGAGCAGTTCTTC.

This chain links TRBV27 with TRBJ2-5; 9 nucleotides match TRBD2. V lost 3 bases to trimming and J lost 5 bases; unmatched junction nucleotides: 7. This CDR3 contains 15 residues. From germline, CDR1 is MNHEY and CDR2 SMNVEV (reference sequence). The DNA of the CDR3 is TGTGCCAGCAGTTTGGGCGGGGGGGCCGGTGAGACCCAGTACTTC. Amino acid sequence: CASSLGGGAGETQYF.

In DNA, the CDR3 is TGTGCCAGCAGTTACTCGCAGGTGGATACGCAGTATTTT. As protein: CASSYSQVDTQYF. This chain links TRBV6-2 or TRBV6-3 with TRBJ2-3; D gene ambiguous. With 0 bases removed from V and 6 bases from J, the gap between germline ends came to 7 bases. From germline, CDR1 is MNHEY and CDR2 SVGEGT. The CDR3 extends over 13 amino acids.

This rearrangement joins TRBV28 to TRBJ1-1, with 9 positions matching TRBD1. Trimming took 5 bases from V and 4 from J; bases not matched to a gene: 5. The CDR3 loop spans 14 amino acids. Per the germline V gene, CDR1 is MDHEN and CDR2 is SYDVKM. The CDR3: CASSNRGRVTEAFF. As DNA, the CDR3 is TGTGCCAGCAGTAACAGGGGGCGCGTCACTGAAGCTTTCTTT.

V usage is TRBV27 and J usage is TRBJ2-5; D is perhaps TRBD1 (5 bases). CDR3 length equals 18 residues. Germline CDR1 MNHEY, CDR2 SMNVEV (reference sequence). V shed 3 bases and J shed 5 bases, with 25 bases lying between them. The chain's CDR3 is CASSFSWGRVEATETQYF. The CDR3 DNA sequence: TGTGCCAGCAGTTTCTCATGGGGCAGGGTCGAAGCAACGGAGACCCAGTACTTC.

This clone occurred a few times. The chain links TRBV6-5 to TRBJ2-3; maybe TRBD2 (5 bases). Trimming cost V 2 bases and J 5 bases, with 8 bases left between them. There are 13 residues in the CDR3. Germline values: CDR1 MNHEY, CDR2 SVGAGI. CDR3 DNA sequence: TGTGCCAGCAGTTACGGCACTAGAGATACGCAGTATTTT. This encodes CASSYGTRDTQYF.

The chain combines TRBV30 with TRBJ1-1; D may be TRBD1 (6 bases). CDR3 size: 15 residues. Trimming stripped 2 bases from V and 4 bases from J, with 17 bases between. Germline CDR1 and CDR2: GTSNPN and SVGIG (reference sequence). The CDR3 loop reads CAWSPLRGGGTEAFF. CDR3 bases: TGTGCCTGGAGTCCCCTTCGGGGAGGGGGCACTGAAGCTTTCTTT.

This rearrangement joins TRBV27 to TRBJ2-7; 9 nucleotides line up with TRBD1. The CDR3 is made up of 17 amino acids. The V segment lost 3 bases and the J segment 3 bases; nucleotides outside the gene matches: 12. Per germline, CDR1 MNHEY and CDR2 SMNVEV (reference sequence). This chain's CDR3 is CASSLSFGDRENYEQYF. CDR3 bases: TGTGCCAGCAGTTTGTCATTTGGGGACAGGGAAAACTACGAGCAGTACTTC.

The chain is built from TRBV11-1 and TRBJ2-2; 7 positions agree with TRBD1. Per the germline V gene, CDR1 is SGHAT and CDR2 is FQDESV (reference sequence). The CDR3 is made up of 15 amino acids. After removal of 4 bases from V and 2 bases from J, the junction contained 4 bases not matched to a gene. CDR3 nucleotide sequence: TGTGCCAGCAGCTCGACAGGGAGAAACACCGGGGAGCTGTTTTTT. It translates to CASSSTGRNTGELFF.

This sequence joins TRBV24-1 and TRBJ2-2; 9 bases are shared with TRBD2. CDR3 length: 14 amino acids. CDR1 and CDR2 (germline): KGHDR, SFDVKD. The ends lost 3 bases at V and 6 bases at J; junction bases unmatched: 1. The CDR3 loop is CATSDAGGAGELFF. CDR3 coding DNA: TGTGCCACCAGTGATGCGGGGGGGGCCGGGGAGCTGTTTTTT.

The chain employs TRBV12-3 or TRBV12-4 and TRBJ2-7; no firm D call. This CDR3 has 12 amino acids. V lost 5 bases and J 6 bases, leaving 11 bases between the germline ends. The CDR3 sequence is CASSPPRGEQYF. Written as DNA, the CDR3 is TGTGCCAGCAGTCCACCTAGAGGCGAGCAGTACTTC.

The CDR3 DNA reads TGTGCCAGCAGCCAAGATCCAGGGGCAGATACGCAGTATTTT. The encoded protein is CASSQDPGADTQYF. The chain couples TRBV3-1 (or the pseudogene TRBV3-2) to TRBJ2-3; D is possibly TRBD1 (6 bases). Between the trimmed V and J ends, which lost 0 bases and 4 bases, there was a span of 8 bases. Germline CDR1 reads LGHDT; CDR2 reads YNNKEL (reference sequence). CDR3 length equals 14 residues.

V usage is TRBV6-2 or TRBV6-3 and J usage is TRBJ2-1; no clear D gene. Germline V gene lookup returns CDR1 MNHEY and CDR2 SVGEGT. This CDR3 is built from 12 residues. Trimming cost V 4 bases and J 8 bases, with 9 bases left between them. CDR3 DNA: TGTGCCAGCAGTTTAATCCGCGATGAGCAGTTCTTC. The encoded protein is CASSLIRDEQFF.

The DNA for the CDR3 is TGTGCCAGCAGCTCGTCCGGTGTCCGGACCCAGTACTTC. Encoded protein: CASSSSGVRTQYF. The chain links TRBV7-8 to TRBJ2-5; D gene unclear. The CDR3 is 13 residues long. The ends were cut back, 4 bases at V and 7 bases at J, with 13 bases in the middle. CDR1 and CDR2 from the germline V gene are SGHVS and FQNEAQ.